This T cell receptor (beta chain) was captured in a study of blood T cell repertoires in COVID-19. Study information: Samples came from the United States, Italy and Spain, spanning acute and convalescent COVID-19.

Turning to this clone: This CDR3 is also generated by other DNA sequences in the sample.

The V gene's germline CDR1 is MNHEY and CDR2 SVGAGI. CDR3 length: 15 residues. The trim removed 1 base at V and 7 bases at J, leaving 4 bases unmatched. Per the original data handling: Reference gene primer amplification in the assay estimated nucleated cell counts. Generated by immunoSEQ multiplex PCR, the TCRdb table keeps only in-frame clones and is missing some. For V, J and clone size, that table is used; D and trimming come from the DNA. In the table there are some 65,000 clones, about nine tenths of which are singletons. The receptor was isolated from a man aged 60-69 years with acute or convalescent COVID-19. V is TRBV6-5 and J is TRBJ1-6; the match to TRBD1 covers 7 bases. Material: peripheral blood. The CDR3 reads CASSYLSRGNSPLHF. The CDR3 DNA reads as TGTGCCAGCAGTTACTTGTCCAGGGGGAATTCACCCCTCCACTTT.